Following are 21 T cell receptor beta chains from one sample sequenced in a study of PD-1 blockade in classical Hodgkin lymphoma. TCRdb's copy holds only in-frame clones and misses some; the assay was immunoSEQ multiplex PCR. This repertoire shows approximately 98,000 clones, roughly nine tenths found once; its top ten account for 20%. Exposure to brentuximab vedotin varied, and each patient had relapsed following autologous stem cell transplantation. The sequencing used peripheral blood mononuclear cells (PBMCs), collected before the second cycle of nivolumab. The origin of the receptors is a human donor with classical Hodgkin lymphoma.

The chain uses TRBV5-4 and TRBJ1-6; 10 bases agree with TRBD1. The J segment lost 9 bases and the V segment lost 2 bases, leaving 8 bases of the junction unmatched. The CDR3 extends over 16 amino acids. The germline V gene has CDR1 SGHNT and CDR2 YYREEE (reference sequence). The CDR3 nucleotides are TGTGCCAGCAGCTTAAAAACCGGGACAGGGGCTTCACCCCTCCACTTT. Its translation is CASSLKTGTGASPLHF.

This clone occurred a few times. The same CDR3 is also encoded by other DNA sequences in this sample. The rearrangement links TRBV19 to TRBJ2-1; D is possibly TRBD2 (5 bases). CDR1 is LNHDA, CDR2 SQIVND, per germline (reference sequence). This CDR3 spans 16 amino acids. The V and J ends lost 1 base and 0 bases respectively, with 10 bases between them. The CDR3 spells CASSIVSGTSYNEQFF. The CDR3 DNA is TGTGCCAGTAGTATAGTGAGCGGAACCTCCTACAATGAGCAGTTCTTC.

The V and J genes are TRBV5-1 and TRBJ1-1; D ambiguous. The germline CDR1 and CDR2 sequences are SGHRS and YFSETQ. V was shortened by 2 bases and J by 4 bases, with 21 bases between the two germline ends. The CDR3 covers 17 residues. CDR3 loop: CASSFPTKGILGTEAFF. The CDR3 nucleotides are TGCGCCAGCAGCTTCCCTACCAAAGGAATCCTAGGCACTGAAGCTTTCTTT.

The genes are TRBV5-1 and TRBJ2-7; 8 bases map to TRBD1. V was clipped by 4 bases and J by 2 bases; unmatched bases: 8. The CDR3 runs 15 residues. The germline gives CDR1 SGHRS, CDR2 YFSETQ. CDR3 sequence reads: CASSVRDRKTYEQYF. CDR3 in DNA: TGCGCCAGCAGCGTACGGGACAGGAAGACCTACGAGCAGTACTTC.

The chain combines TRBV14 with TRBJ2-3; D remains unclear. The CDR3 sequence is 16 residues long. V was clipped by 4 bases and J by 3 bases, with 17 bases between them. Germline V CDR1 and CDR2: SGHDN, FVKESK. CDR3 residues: CASSPPRVYETDTQYF. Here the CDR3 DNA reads TGTGCCAGCAGCCCACCTAGGGTTTACGAGACAGATACGCAGTATTTT.

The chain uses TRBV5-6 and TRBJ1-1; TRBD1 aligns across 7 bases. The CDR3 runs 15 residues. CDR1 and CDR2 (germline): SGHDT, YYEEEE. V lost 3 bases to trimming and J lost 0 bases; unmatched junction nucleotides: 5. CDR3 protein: CASSSPGQMNTEAFF. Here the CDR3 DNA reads TGTGCCAGCAGCTCTCCGGGACAGATGAACACTGAAGCTTTCTTT.

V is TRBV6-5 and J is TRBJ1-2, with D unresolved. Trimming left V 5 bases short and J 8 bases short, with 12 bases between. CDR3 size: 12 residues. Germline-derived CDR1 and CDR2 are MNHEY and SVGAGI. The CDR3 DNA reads TGTGCCAGCAGTCAAACCCTCCGGGGCTACACCTTC. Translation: CASSQTLRGYTF.

CDR3 DNA: TGTGCCAGCAGCTTGGGGACAGGGGTCCCCGATACGCAGTATTTT. Protein sequence: CASSLGTGVPDTQYF. V usage is TRBV9 and J usage is TRBJ2-3; TRBD1 matches at 10 bases. V shed 4 bases, J shed 6 bases, and the junction held 8 bases outside the gene matches. This CDR3 has 15 residues. Germline loops: CDR1 SGDLS, CDR2 YYNGEE.

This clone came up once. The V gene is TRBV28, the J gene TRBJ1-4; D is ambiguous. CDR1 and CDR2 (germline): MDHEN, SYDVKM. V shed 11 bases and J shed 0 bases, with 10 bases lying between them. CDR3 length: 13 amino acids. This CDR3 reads CAAAGATNEKLFF. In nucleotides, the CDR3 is TGTGCCGCGGCCGGTGCAACTAATGAAAAACTGTTTTTT.

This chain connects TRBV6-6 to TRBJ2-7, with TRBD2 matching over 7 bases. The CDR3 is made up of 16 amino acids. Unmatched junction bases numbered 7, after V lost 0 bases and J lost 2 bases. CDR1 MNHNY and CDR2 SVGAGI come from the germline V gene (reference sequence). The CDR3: CASSYSKSGAAYEQYF. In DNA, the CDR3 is TGTGCCAGCAGTTACTCGAAGAGCGGGGCCGCCTACGAGCAGTACTTC.

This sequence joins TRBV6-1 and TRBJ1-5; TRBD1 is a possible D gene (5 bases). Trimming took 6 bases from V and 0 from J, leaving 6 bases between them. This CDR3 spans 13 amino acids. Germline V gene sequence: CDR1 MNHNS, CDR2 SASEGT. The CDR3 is CASRQDSNQPQHF. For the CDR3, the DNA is TGTGCCAGCAGACAGGATAGCAATCAGCCCCAGCATTTT.

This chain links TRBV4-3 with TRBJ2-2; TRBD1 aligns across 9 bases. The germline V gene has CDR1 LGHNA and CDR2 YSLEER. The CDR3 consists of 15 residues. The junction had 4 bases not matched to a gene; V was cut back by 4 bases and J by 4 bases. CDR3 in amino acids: CASSPGTGRTGELFF. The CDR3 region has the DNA TGCGCCAGCAGCCCCGGGACAGGGCGCACCGGGGAGCTGTTTTTT.

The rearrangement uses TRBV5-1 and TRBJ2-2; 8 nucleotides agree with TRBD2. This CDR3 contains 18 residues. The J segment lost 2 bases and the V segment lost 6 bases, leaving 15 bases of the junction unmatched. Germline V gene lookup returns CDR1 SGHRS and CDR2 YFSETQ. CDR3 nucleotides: TGCGCCAGCAACGATCTAGCGGGCACAAGACTTAACACCGGGGAGCTGTTTTTT. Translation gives CASNDLAGTRLNTGELFF.

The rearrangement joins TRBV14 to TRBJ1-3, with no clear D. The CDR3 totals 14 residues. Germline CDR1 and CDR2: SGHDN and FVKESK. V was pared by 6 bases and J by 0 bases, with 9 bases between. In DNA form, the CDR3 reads TGTGCCAGCAGTGGATCCAACTCTGGAAACACCATATATTTT. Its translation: CASSGSNSGNTIYF. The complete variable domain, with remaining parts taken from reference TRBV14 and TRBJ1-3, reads EAGVTQFPSHSVIEKGQTVTLRCDPISGHDNLYWYRRVMGKEIKFLLHFVKESKQDESGMPNNRFLAERTGGTYSTLKVQPAELEDSGVYFCASSGSNSGNTIYFGEGSWLTVV.

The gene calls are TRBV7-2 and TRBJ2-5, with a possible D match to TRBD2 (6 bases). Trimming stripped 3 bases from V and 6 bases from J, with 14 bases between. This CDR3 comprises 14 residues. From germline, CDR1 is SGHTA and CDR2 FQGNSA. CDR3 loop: CASSLETRSKTQYF. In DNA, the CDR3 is TGTGCCAGCAGCTTGGAGACTAGGTCAAAGACCCAGTACTTC. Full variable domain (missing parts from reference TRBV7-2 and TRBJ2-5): GAGVSQSPSNKVTEKGKDVELRCDPISGHTALYWYRQSLGQGLEFLIYFQGNSAPDKSGLPSDRFSAERTGGSVSTLTIQRTQQEDSAVYLCASSLETRSKTQYFGPGTRLLVL.

The CDR3 DNA reads TGTGCCACCAGCAGAGTGGCCTACGGCGACACTGAAGCTTTCTTT. It codes for CATSRVAYGDTEAFF. The chain joins TRBV15 to TRBJ1-1, with D uncertain. Trimming took off 1 base at V and 3 bases at J, with 12 bases between the two ends. This CDR3 contains 15 residues. Germline lookup yields CDR1 LNHNV and CDR2 YYDKDF (reference sequence).

CDR3 coding DNA: TGTGCCAGCAGCTTAGCGCGGACTCACAATGAGCAGTTCTTC. It yields the protein CASSLARTHNEQFF. The genes are TRBV7-2 and TRBJ2-1; D might be TRBD2 (5 bases). V was shortened by 0 bases and J by 5 bases, with 8 bases between the two germline ends. The length of the CDR3 is 14 residues. Looked up from germline, CDR1 is SGHTA and CDR2 is FQGNSA.

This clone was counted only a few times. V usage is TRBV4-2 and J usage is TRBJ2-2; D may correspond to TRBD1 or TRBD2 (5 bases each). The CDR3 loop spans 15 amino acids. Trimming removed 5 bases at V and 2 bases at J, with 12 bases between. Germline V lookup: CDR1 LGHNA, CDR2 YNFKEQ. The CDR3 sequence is CASSMSGRNTGELFF. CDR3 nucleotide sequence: TGTGCCAGCAGCATGTCGGGGCGTAACACCGGGGAGCTGTTTTTT.

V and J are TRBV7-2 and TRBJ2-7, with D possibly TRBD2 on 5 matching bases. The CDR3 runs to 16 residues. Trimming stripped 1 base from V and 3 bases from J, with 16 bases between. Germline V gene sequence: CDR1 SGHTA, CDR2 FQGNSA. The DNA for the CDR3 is TGTGCCAGCAGCTTAGTCGCTAGCTATCAATTCTACGAGCAGTACTTC. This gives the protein CASSLVASYQFYEQYF.

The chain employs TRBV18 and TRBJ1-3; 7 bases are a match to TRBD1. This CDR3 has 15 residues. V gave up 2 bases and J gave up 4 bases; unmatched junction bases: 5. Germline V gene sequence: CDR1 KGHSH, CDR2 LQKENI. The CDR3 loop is CASSPKTGYGNTIYF. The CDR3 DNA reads TGTGCCAGCTCACCAAAGACAGGGTACGGAAACACCATATATTTT.

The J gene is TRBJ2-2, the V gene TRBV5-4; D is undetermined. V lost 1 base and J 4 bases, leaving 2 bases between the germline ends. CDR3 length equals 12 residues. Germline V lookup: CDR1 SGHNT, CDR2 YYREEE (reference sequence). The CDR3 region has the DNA TGTGCCAGCAGCTTGTCCACCGGGGAGCTGTTTTTT. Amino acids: CASSLSTGELFF.